The text below deals with one T cell receptor (beta chain). The antigen is unknown. The CDR3 is 15 residues long. V shed 2 bases and J shed 1 base, with 11 bases lying between them. Germline V lookup: CDR1 MDHEN, CDR2 SYDVKM. The libraries were made with immunoSEQ version 4 in survey mode. Profiling relied on immunoSEQ multiplex PCR, and the TCRdb table lists in-frame clones only, not all of them. The data contain 48,000 or so clones, over 70% of them singletons. Cells were stimulated with CMV-infected fibroblast lysates at roughly 9.1 ug/mL. CD40L-negative CD69-negative CD45RO-high memory CD4+ T cells were sorted as populations depleted of antigen-responding cells. This sample is drawn from a study of persistence of HIV-infected CD4 T cells.

This TCR came from an adult man with HIV who was CMV-seropositive. This specimen was CD4+ T cells sorted from PBMCs after roughly 18-hour stimulation, taken from a patient who received antiretroviral therapy. The chain has TRBV28 and TRBJ1-1; D is uncertain. The CDR3 protein is CASSLGLTANTEAFF. DNA for the CDR3: TGTGCCAGCAGTTTAGGACTTACTGCGAACACTGAAGCTTTCTTT.